This T cell receptor beta chain was identified during a study of T cells in Graves' hyperthyroidism and ophthalmopathy (dated by TCRdb to the late 2010s). Background on the whole study: Peripheral blood was sampled at the time of initial diagnosis, prior to any treatment. TCR V-J signatures able to tell the groups apart were searched for in a discovery cohort of 90 to 100 patients, of whom under 45 had Graves' ophthalmopathy and about 60 had stable Graves' hyperthyroidism. An independent validation cohort of around 19 hyperthyroidism patients and about 15 patients who later progressed to ophthalmopathy tested prospective prediction of ophthalmopathy. The approximately 90 discovery patients were divided at random into training and test sets in a 7:3 ratio. The study also compared thyroid tissue and blood T-cell repertoires from about six Graves' hyperthyroidism patients. Once sampling was done, hyperthyroidism patients were given methimazole at a starting dose of 30 mg daily, whereas ophthalmopathy patients were given high-dose intravenous methylprednisolone. The paper describes TCR Vbeta CDR3 sequencing of around 130 peripheral blood samples, made up of under 50 ophthalmopathy patients, around 73 hyperthyroidism patients and about 17 progressor patients. What the work shows at the level of the full study, not this receptor alone: In validation, progression to ophthalmopathy was predicted by the model with 55% to 71% sensitivity and approximately 78% specificity, a median of roughly 6.4 months before onset. Most expanded thyroid clonotypes (frequency above 0.001) were also found in blood, which suggests that blood repertoires may mirror thyroid immune responses. No statistical method was used to set the sample size in advance, and investigators knew the group allocation. Ophthalmopathy was separated from stable hyperthyroidism by a 13 V-J signature model, with 87.88% sensitivity and 81% to 82% specificity obtained in cross-validation and 80%/75% obtained in testing.

Amplification of TCR beta CDR3 regions was carried out from RNA transcripts. A first-round RT-PCR of the TCR CDR3 used the HTBI primer set with the Qiagen OneStep RT-PCR kit. The libraries were constructed in a second round of multiplex PCR and then size-selected and purified. Paired-end sequencing of the libraries was performed with 100 bp reads on an Illumina HiSeq2000. In the authors' own workflow: SOAPnuke was used to process the raw data, removing reads that contained adapters or uncalled bases, had a mean Phred below 15, or lacked an exact match to the constant primer or identifier. COPE v1.2.5 was used to merge the high-quality paired reads, and each unique nucleotide sequence was defined as a clonotype. Clonotypes were aligned to IMGT TRBV, TRBD and TRBJ reference segments using MiTCR v1.1. Only V-J combinations with frequency above 0.0001, covering 99% to 99.2% of repertoires, were analysed. The TCS score was defined as the ratio of F50 (clonal expansion) to E x V (chaos), calculated using BLOSUM62-based TCRdist between CDR3 peptides within each V-J. Welch's t-statistics and random forest reduced several hundred V-J features to 10 to 15, which were used in a naive Bayes classifier (R e1071). The similarity between thyroid and blood repertoires was quantified using the Morisita-Horn index. TCRdb reprocessed the public reads (quality trimming at Q25 with fastp, clone calling with MiXCR) and kept in-frame beta chains. Every entry covers one CDR3 protein and lists the most common genes and DNA from its rows. These V and J calls derive from TCRdb rather than the authors' analysis. For this sample the table gives some 800,000 distinct CDR3 sequences, of which roughly 40% were detected only once. The ten largest clonotypes hold more than 7% of the sample.

Graves' hyperthyroidism was defined as stable when no progression to ophthalmopathy occurred over 18 months of follow-up. Hyperthyroidism patients were newly diagnosed, with disease duration under 2 months, and aged 18 to 65 years. Any patient with an uncontrolled infection, another autoimmune disease, pregnancy or lactation was excluded. Clinical symptoms, serum thyroxine and TRAb, thyroid ultrasound, and orbital computed tomography formed the basis for the diagnoses. PBMCs were separated from roughly 10 ml of fresh peripheral blood using Ficoll-Paque density gradient centrifugation. Trizol reagent was used to extract total RNA, and RNA quality was then checked on an Agilent 2100 Bioanalyzer. Details on this clonotype: The target of this receptor is not known. A much larger clone differs from this one at a single base, so this may be a read error.

The CDR3 runs 15 residues from the cysteine to the phenylalanine. This entry keeps only the CDR3 DNA: 45 bases, framed from base 1. Sequences ENHRY (CDR1) and SYGVKD (CDR2) are obtained from the germline V gene. V drops 4 bases and J drops 3 bases, leaving 13 bases in between. The receptor chain draws on TRBV10-3 and TRBJ1-5; the D gene is not confidently resolved. This sequence originates from a man aged 18 to 29 with Graves' hyperthyroidism. Sequencing used blood. CDR3 reads: CAISGLDTNNQPQHF. The DNA reads TGTGCCATCAGTGGCCTCGACACCAACAATCAGCCCCAGCATTTT.